The T cell receptor (beta chain) under discussion was sequenced for a study of shared clonotypes between healthy human individuals (dated by TCRdb to about 2020). With regard to the full study: Two women and a few men aged 18 to 49 years were included in the cohort. For each donor, three plates each were used for CD4 naive and CD4 memory, two plates were used for CD8 naive, and one plate was used for CD8 memory. Leukapheresis yielded between about 0.94 and 9 billion PBMCs per donor. Different laboratories and diverse techniques were used to prepare libraries and sequence TCR repertoires, to increase sequencing depth and limit assay-specific biases. The study deeply sequenced blood TCR repertoires of several healthy adults to estimate repertoire size and the extent of clonotype sharing between individuals. Overall study outcomes, separate from this receptor: Compared with non-shared clonotypes, the clonotypes found in all four sorted-subset donors had higher generation probabilities. When several donors were compared, the shared fraction of clonotypes was 5% to 6.5% for naive CD4, 3% to 4% for naive CD8, about 2.4% for memory CD4, and approximately 0.4% for memory CD8. Naive subsets generally had larger estimated clonotype richness than memory subsets did. Sampling was restricted to blood, and TCR repertoires in tissue are likely to differ from TCR repertoires in blood. Pairwise subsampling indicated that sequencing depth was expected to affect the degree of clonotype sharing among donors. Even with the large sequencing depth, rarefaction of the sorted-subset datasets indicated that sequencing was incomplete. The small number of donors limited the genetic and exposure-history diversity represented.

As concerns this clone: Which antigen it targets is not known. No clone much larger than this one lies a single base away; base qualities are absent.

Using the deep immunoSEQ assay, multiplex PCR amplified TCR CDR3 regions from genomic DNA. Extracted genomic DNA from each cell subset was spread evenly across all wells of several immunoSEQ 96-well plates, with each plate serving as a replicate. For sorted subsets, about 200 ng genomic DNA, equal to tens of thousands of T cell genomes, was loaded into each replicate PCR. The purified libraries were quantified using a Qubit 3.0 fluorometer, sized with a Bioanalyzer 2100, and then quantified again using the KAPA Library Quantification kit. Every immunoSEQ 96-well plate was sequenced on a dedicated single-read 150-cycle Illumina NextSeq 550 flow cell. Per the source publication's procedure: The immunoSEQ output contained only junctional sequences without quality scores, so filtering could not match that applied to full-length reads. Sequences were annotated with PyIR, a Python wrapper for IgBLAST v1.9, and V/J genes and CDR3 were assigned using IMGT germline references. Reads were filtered out if the reads had weak V/J assignments (E-value above 1e-6), no CDR3, stop codons, out-of-frame junctions, or ambiguous translated residues. V3J clonotypes were defined as sequences sharing an identical inferred V gene, J gene, and CDR3 amino acid sequence. Percentage overlap between repertoires was computed as shared unique clonotypes divided by the size of the smaller repertoire. Repertoire richness was assessed with RTK rarefaction, the Chao1 estimator, and Recon v2.1 estimates of unobserved clonotypes. Generation probabilities for all TCRbeta clonotypes obtained by the gDNA method from a handful of donors were computed using OLGA. TCRdb's version of the immuneACCESS table is confined to in-frame rearrangements and falls short of the full clone set. An unresolved V gene accounts for under half of the shortfall where checked; the remainder is of unknown origin. V and J calls and clone size come straight from that table; D and trimming were deduced from the DNA. The sample table shows over 1.4 million clones, and around 95% are seen once. The leading ten clones occupy roughly 1.2% of the sample.

The CDR3 sequence holds 15 residues, the cysteine and phenylalanine included. The kept DNA is CDR3 alone, 45 bases in frame from the first base. Trimming at the junction amounts to 3 bases on V and 0 bases on J, and the germline ends lie 12 bases apart. From a lookup of the germline V gene (reference sequence), CDR1 and CDR2 are GTSNPN and SVGIG. The donors were healthy, HIV-negative adults with no recently reported acute infections or vaccinations. Every donor was a Caucasian adult living in Nashville, Tennessee, USA. CD4+ T cells were enriched through magnetic negative selection, after which naive cells were positively selected on CD45RA and the remaining negative fraction served as the memory subset. After blood collection by leukapheresis, PBMCs were isolated using Ficoll-Histopaque density gradient centrifugation and then cryopreserved in the vapor phase of liquid nitrogen. Analytical flow cytometry was used to check the purity and quantity of every magnetically sorted T cell population. Each sorted fraction had its genomic DNA isolated and then quantified by UV absorbance on a Nanodrop 2000c.

The sequencing sample was made of naive CD4+ T cells sorted from blood. Per the publication, the cell subset or site label means: CD45RA+ positively selected. This sequence was found in a man under 40 in good health. Recombination joined TRBV30 with TRBJ1-5; no confident D gene assignment can be made. The base sequence is TGTGCCTGGAGCTTACAGCTTTATAGCAATCAGCCCCAGCATTTT. This is translated as CAWSLQLYSNQPQHF.